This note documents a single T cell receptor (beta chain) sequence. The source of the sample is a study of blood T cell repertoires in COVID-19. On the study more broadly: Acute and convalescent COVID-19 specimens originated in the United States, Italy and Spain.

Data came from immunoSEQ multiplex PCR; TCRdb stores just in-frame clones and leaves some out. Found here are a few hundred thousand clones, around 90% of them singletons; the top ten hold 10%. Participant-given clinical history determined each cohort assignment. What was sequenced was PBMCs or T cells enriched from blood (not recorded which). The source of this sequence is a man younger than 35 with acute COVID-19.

The CDR3 is CASGQGRNEQFF. CDR3 sequence (DNA): TGTGCCAGCGGGCAGGGCAGGAATGAGCAGTTCTTC. The chain links TRBV28 to TRBJ2-1, with a tentative D call TRBD1 (5 bases). V lost 8 bases, J lost 7 bases, and 12 bases lay in between. CDR3 length equals 12 residues. Germline loops: CDR1 MDHEN, CDR2 SYDVKM. The variable domain in full, completed from reference TRBV28 and TRBJ2-1, reads DVKVTQSSRYLVKRTGEKVFLECVQDMDHENMFWYRQDPGLGLRLIYFSYDVKMKEKGDIPEGYSVSREKKERFSLILESASTNQTSMYLCASGQGRNEQFFGPGTRLTVL.